Shown below are 2 T cell receptor beta chains from a single sample sequenced in a study of neurological immune-mediated disorders. TCRdb itself ran the 5' RACE reads through MiXCR, one entry per CDR3 protein. In the table there are approximately 87,000 distinct CDR3 sequences, roughly 13% of which are singletons. The specimen sequenced was PBMCs. The receptors come from a woman in her forties or fifties in good health.

This clonotype was detected ten times or more. J is TRBJ1-4 and V is TRBV29-1; D is ambiguous. Germline values: CDR1 SQVTM, CDR2 ANQGSEA. Deletions cut 2 bases from V and 7 bases from J, with 5 bases between. The CDR3 extends over 11 amino acids. The CDR3 DNA reads as TGCAGCGTTGAATCGAGTGAAAAACTGTTTTTT. This codes for CSVESSEKLFF.

There are many counts of this clonotype. This chain joins TRBV28 and TRBJ2-1; 7 positions match TRBD2. J gave up 9 bases and V 3 bases, and 14 bases lay outside the gene matches. In germline, CDR1 is MDHEN, CDR2 SYDVKM. This CDR3 comprises 16 residues. In nucleotides, the CDR3 is TGTGCCAGCAGTTTGTATCGGGGGGACCCGCCGGGTGAGCAGTTCTTC. Protein sequence: CASSLYRGDPPGEQFF.